This T cell receptor beta chain was obtained from a study of blood T cell repertoires in COVID-19. Study in general: T cells, B-cell-depleted T cells, or PBMCs supplied cDNA or gDNA.

V was pared by 5 bases and J by 8 bases, with 13 bases between. The CDR3 extends over 14 amino acids. The V gene's germline CDR1 is MNHEY and CDR2 SMNVEV (reference sequence). Study processing details: Counts of nucleated cells, estimated from reference gene primer amplification, were obtained. The protocol was immunoSEQ multiplex PCR, while the TCRdb copy is restricted to in-frame clones and leaves out a portion. The D gene and trimming were derived from the DNA, and the V and J assignments and clone size from that table. The sample yields more than 250,000 clones, around 83% seen once. The sequence derives from a woman aged 50 to 60 with acute or convalescent COVID-19. The specimen sequenced was peripheral blood. V is TRBV27 and J is TRBJ1-6, with D tentatively TRBD1 (5 bases). Written as DNA, the CDR3 is TGTGCCAGCAGTACTTGGGACTTAGATTCACCCCTCCACTTT. Translating gives CASSTWDLDSPLHF.